This T cell receptor (beta chain) was sequenced for a study of blood T cell repertoires in COVID-19. Study at large: The United States, Italy and Spain were the sources of the acute and convalescent COVID-19 samples. The cDNA or gDNA used as material had been derived from T cells, B-cell-depleted T cells, or PBMCs.

Authors' data handling: Amplification of reference gene primers provided the estimated nucleated cell counts. TCRdb keeps only in-frame clones here, not all; method: immunoSEQ multiplex PCR. The V and J calls and clone size were taken over from that table, and D and trimming were inferred from the DNA. The table has tens of thousands of clones, 94% seen once. Germline values: CDR1 SGHRS, CDR2 YFSETQ. The CDR3 covers 15 residues. V gave up 4 bases and J gave up 0 bases; unmatched junction bases: 5. Sequencing used peripheral blood. The rearrangement links TRBV5-1 to TRBJ2-7; 9 bases agree with TRBD1. The source is a human donor with active COVID-19. The donor label of this sample is uncertain. CDR3: CASSPGQGGSYEQYF. Written as DNA, the CDR3 is TGCGCCAGCAGCCCGGGACAGGGTGGCTCCTACGAGCAGTACTTC.